Listed here are 28 T cell receptor beta chains from one sample, sequenced in a study of control samples from healthy donors and cancer patients. Measured with immunoSEQ multiplex PCR; TCRdb has only the in-frame clones, and not every one. Seen here are about 120,000 clones, around nine tenths observed once, and the top ten hold around 10%. The sample consisted of blood. The source of these receptors is a man younger than 45 in good health.

The chain links TRBV12-3 or TRBV12-4 to TRBJ1-2, with D maybe TRBD1 (5 bases). Trimming took 8 bases from V and 4 from J, leaving 8 bases between them. This CDR3 has 11 residues. As DNA, the CDR3 is TGTGCCAGCGGGGACGGCTATGGCTACACCTTC. It specifies CASGDGYGYTF.

This chain uses TRBV6-4 with TRBJ2-5; 13 nucleotides align to TRBD2. The CDR3 extends over 15 amino acids. V gave up 6 bases and J gave up 1 base; unmatched junction bases: 2. Germline assignment: CDR1 MRHNA and CDR2 SNTAGT. The CDR3 DNA follows: TGTGCCAGCAGCAGACTAGCGGGGGGCCAAGAGACCCAGTACTTC. Its protein is CASSRLAGGQETQYF.

J is TRBJ1-5 and V is TRBV7-2; 7 bases agree with TRBD1. Germline V gene sequence: CDR1 SGHTA, CDR2 FQGNSA. This CDR3 spans 14 amino acids. Trimming at V came to 3 bases and at J to 4 bases, leaving 3 bases not matched to a gene. The DNA of the CDR3 is TGTGCCAGCAGCTTCCCAGGGGGGAATCAGCCCCAGCATTTT. Its translation: CASSFPGGNQPQHF. Looking up the rest from reference TRBV7-2 and TRBJ1-5 gives the full variable domain: GAGVSQSPSNKVTEKGKDVELRCDPISGHTALYWYRQSLGQGLEFLIYFQGNSAPDKSGLPSDRFSAERTGGSVSTLTIQRTQQEDSAVYLCASSFPGGNQPQHFGDGTRLSIL.

V usage is TRBV2 and J usage is TRBJ1-6, with 9 bases fitting TRBD1. CDR1 and CDR2 (germline): SNHLY, FYNNEI. The trim removed 9 bases at V and 6 bases at J, leaving 6 bases unmatched. The length of the CDR3 is 14 residues. The CDR3 DNA reads as TGTGCCAGGGGTTACAGGGGGCGTAATTCACCCCTCCACTTT. As protein: CARGYRGRNSPLHF.

The gene calls are TRBV7-2 and TRBJ2-3; 8 nucleotides agree with TRBD1. Trimming cost V 3 bases and J 3 bases; bases outside gene matches: 14. The CDR3 has 18 residues. From germline, CDR1 is SGHTA and CDR2 FQGNSA. The CDR3 is CASSFLIMRQGATDTQYF. DNA for the CDR3: TGTGCCAGCAGCTTCCTGATTATGAGGCAGGGGGCAACAGATACGCAGTATTTT.

The chain couples TRBV5-1 to TRBJ2-5; D unresolved. CDR1 is SGHRS and CDR2 is YFSETQ in the germline V gene. This CDR3 region has 13 residues. Deletions cut 1 base from V and 1 base from J, with 5 bases between. In DNA form, the CDR3 reads TGCGCCAGCAGCTTGTTTGGCCAAGAGACCCAGTACTTC. Amino acid sequence: CASSLFGQETQYF.

The chain carries TRBV28 and TRBJ2-3; possibly TRBD1 or TRBD2 for D (5 bases each). V lost 6 bases and J lost 0, with 16 bases in between. The CDR3 runs 16 residues. The V gene's germline CDR1 is MDHEN and CDR2 SYDVKM. CDR3 DNA: TGTGCCAGCAGCTTTGGGAGACAGAGTAGCACAGATACGCAGTATTTT. Its translation: CASSFGRQSSTDTQYF.

The chain joins TRBV27 to TRBJ2-6, with no clear D. The CDR3 covers 16 residues. V lost 5 bases and J lost 0, with 11 bases in between. Germline-derived CDR1 and CDR2 are MNHEY and SMNVEV (reference sequence). The CDR3 DNA reads as TGTGCCAGCAGTCAAAACAGTGTCTCTGGGGCCAACGTCCTGACTTTC. Protein sequence: CASSQNSVSGANVLTF.

The V call is TRBV7-2, the J call TRBJ2-3; perhaps D is TRBD1 or TRBD2 (5 bases each). The ends were cut back, 3 bases at V and 0 bases at J, with 7 bases in the middle. CDR3 size: 14 residues. Per germline, CDR1 SGHTA and CDR2 FQGNSA. CDR3 amino acids: CASSLGPSTDTQYF. CDR3 coding DNA: TGTGCCAGCAGCTTGGGACCAAGCACAGATACGCAGTATTTT.

V is TRBV24-1 and J is TRBJ2-1; D not resolved. CDR1 is KGHDR, CDR2 SFDVKD, per germline. This CDR3 spans 15 amino acids. Trimming left V 2 bases short and J 2 bases short, with 9 bases between. The CDR3 protein is CATSDSDPPYNEQFF. The CDR3 DNA reads TGTGCCACCAGTGATTCGGACCCTCCCTACAATGAGCAGTTCTTC.

The chain combines TRBV5-4 with TRBJ1-2; 10 nucleotides agree with TRBD1. Germline V gene sequence: CDR1 SGHNT, CDR2 YYREEE (reference sequence). V gave up 1 base and J gave up 0 bases; unmatched junction bases: 6. This CDR3 is 17 amino acids long. The CDR3 DNA reads as TGTGCCAGCAGCTTGCCGGGACAGGGGATGGCTAACTATGGCTACACCTTC. It is translated as CASSLPGQGMANYGYTF.

This rearrangement joins TRBV5-1 to TRBJ1-6, with 8 bases identical to TRBD1. Germline loops: CDR1 SGHRS, CDR2 YFSETQ. The junction had 9 bases not matched to a gene; V was cut back by 4 bases and J by 9 bases. The CDR3 covers 15 residues. The CDR3 protein is CASSLATGVGSPLHF. The CDR3 coding sequence is TGCGCCAGCAGCCTCGCGACAGGGGTCGGTTCACCCCTCCACTTT.

The chain recombines TRBV5-1 with TRBJ1-1; unclear D gene. The CDR3 covers 15 residues. Per germline, CDR1 SGHRS and CDR2 YFSETQ. V lost 0 bases and J lost 4, with 13 bases in between. CDR3: CASSLAEGLGTEAFF. Here the CDR3 DNA reads TGCGCCAGCAGCTTGGCCGAGGGCCTCGGCACTGAAGCTTTCTTT.

This clone was observed once. This chain joins TRBV12-5 and TRBJ2-3, with D uncertain. CDR3 length equals 16 residues. In germline, CDR1 is LGHNT, CDR2 FRNRAP. V was trimmed by 0 bases and J by 0 bases, leaving 10 bases between them. For the CDR3, the DNA is TGTGCTAGTGGTTTGGTACGTTTTTCTAGCACAGATACGCAGTATTTT. As protein: CASGLVRFSSTDTQYF.

V gene TRBV11-2 combines with J gene TRBJ2-7; 7 bases agree with TRBD2. Germline CDR1 reads SGHAT; CDR2 reads FQNNGV. This CDR3 comprises 15 residues. The V and J ends lost 1 base and 1 base, in that order; junction bases with no gene match: 4. CDR3 residues: CASSLASGASYEQYV. In nucleotides, the CDR3 is TGTGCCAGCAGCTTAGCCAGCGGGGCATCCTACGAGCAGTACGTC.

The chain links TRBV6-5 to TRBJ1-2; D not resolved. The germline V and J ends were trimmed by 8 bases and 1 base, with 11 bases remaining between them. Germline CDR1 reads MNHEY; CDR2 reads SVGAGI. CDR3 length: 13 amino acids. CDR3 nucleotide sequence: TGTGCCAGCGGAGGAAACCTTAACTATGGCTACACCTTC. Translating it yields CASGGNLNYGYTF.

The chain is built from TRBV7-2 and TRBJ2-5; maybe TRBD1 (7 bases). V dropped 1 base and J dropped 2 bases, with 14 bases sitting between them. This CDR3 spans 16 amino acids. Germline V gene lookup returns CDR1 SGHTA and CDR2 FQGNSA. The CDR3 protein is CASSLEGRGAQETQYF. DNA of the CDR3: TGTGCCAGCAGCTTAGAGGGCAGGGGGGCGCAAGAGACCCAGTACTTC.

The rearrangement links TRBV27 to TRBJ1-1; D call uncertain. Trimming removed 5 bases at V and 4 bases at J, with 14 bases between. This CDR3 comprises 14 residues. The germline CDR1 and CDR2 sequences are MNHEY and SMNVEV (reference sequence). The CDR3: CASSPTNWGTEAFF. The CDR3 nucleotides are TGTGCCAGCAGTCCCACGAACTGGGGCACTGAAGCTTTCTTT.

The rearrangement links TRBV11-3 to TRBJ2-1, with 10 nucleotides matching TRBD2. The J segment lost 5 bases and the V segment lost 5 bases, leaving 3 bases of the junction unmatched. This CDR3 comprises 14 residues. CDR1 is SGHNT and CDR2 is YENEEA in the germline V gene. The CDR3 loop is CASSLGLADNEQFF. CDR3 nucleotides: TGTGCCAGCAGCCTCGGACTAGCGGACAATGAGCAGTTCTTC.

The V gene is TRBV30, the J gene TRBJ1-5; 9 nucleotides agree with TRBD1. The CDR3 is 14 residues long. The junction had 4 bases not matched to a gene; V was cut back by 0 bases and J by 7 bases. The germline gives CDR1 GTSNPN, CDR2 SVGIG (reference sequence). The CDR3 nucleotides read TGTGCCTGGAGTGTAAAGGACAGGGGACAGCCCCAGCATTTT. Protein: CAWSVKDRGQPQHF.

The chain combines TRBV5-1 with TRBJ2-6, with TRBD2 matching 7 bases. V trimming: 0 bases; J trimming: 2 bases; junction bases outside the gene matches: 5. The CDR3 is 17 amino acids. CDR1 is SGHRS, CDR2 YFSETQ, per germline. The CDR3 here is CASSLGGSVPGANVLTF. The CDR3 DNA reads as TGCGCCAGCAGCTTGGGCGGGAGTGTCCCTGGGGCCAACGTCCTGACTTTC.

The rearrangement links TRBV29-1 to TRBJ1-5; D may be TRBD1 (5 bases). Germline lookup yields CDR1 SQVTM and CDR2 ANQGSEA. The germline V and J ends were trimmed by 4 bases and 1 base, with 11 bases remaining between them. CDR3 length: 14 residues. The chain's CDR3 is CSVAQWGSNQPQHF. The DNA for the CDR3 is TGCAGCGTTGCTCAGTGGGGGAGCAATCAGCCCCAGCATTTT.

This rearrangement joins TRBV29-1 to TRBJ1-4; weak D call: TRBD1 (5 bases). Trimming pared 5 bases from V and 8 bases from J, leaving 15 bases between. The CDR3 is 13 amino acids. Germline V lookup: CDR1 SQVTM, CDR2 ANQGSEA. The CDR3 DNA sequence: TGCAGCGTTAGCGGGGGGTCTGGAGAAAAACTGTTTTTT. It yields the protein CSVSGGSGEKLFF.

CDR3 coding DNA: TGTGCCAGCAGTGACGAAACAGGGTATGACTATGGCTACACCTTC. It encodes CASSDETGYDYGYTF. This chain joins TRBV25-1 and TRBJ1-2, with D maybe TRBD1 (6 bases). The CDR3 consists of 15 residues. The V gene lost 3 bases and the J gene lost 3 bases, with 14 bases spanning the gap. Germline assignment: CDR1 MGHDK and CDR2 SYGVNS.

The chain is built from TRBV9 and TRBJ1-5; 7 nucleotides align to TRBD1. V lost 0 bases and J lost 5; bases outside the gene matches: 2. Germline values: CDR1 SGDLS, CDR2 YYNGEE. The CDR3 runs to 14 residues. The CDR3 region is CASSVGQGYQPQHF. The CDR3 region has the DNA TGTGCCAGCAGCGTAGGACAGGGCTATCAGCCCCAGCATTTT. Drawing the rest from reference TRBV9 and TRBJ1-5, the complete variable domain is DSGVTQTPKHLITATGQRVTLRCSPRSGDLSVYWYQQSLDQGLQFLIQYYNGEERAKGNILERFSAQQFPDLHSELNLSSLELGDSALYFCASSVGQGYQPQHFGDGTRLSIL.

V gene TRBV2 combines with J gene TRBJ1-1; the D is unclear. Germline CDR1 SNHLY, CDR2 FYNNEI. The CDR3 consists of 14 residues. Trimming left V 6 bases short and J 3 bases short, with 14 bases between. CDR3 loop: CASSTLGKDTEAFF. The CDR3 DNA sequence: TGTGCCAGCAGCACCTTGGGAAAGGACACTGAAGCTTTCTTT.

A single count supports this clone. The chain recombines TRBV19 with TRBJ2-1, with D perhaps TRBD1 (5 bases). Germline CDR1 and CDR2: LNHDA and SQIVND (reference sequence). V shed 11 bases and J shed 4 bases, with 15 bases lying between them. The CDR3 consists of 13 residues. CDR3 nucleotides: TGTGCCGCAGGTAGGGGCACTTACAATGAGCAGTTCTTC. Translation: CAAGRGTYNEQFF.

The chain combines TRBV12-3 or TRBV12-4 with TRBJ1-2, with unresolved D. CDR3 length equals 13 residues. Trimming took 4 bases from V and 5 from J, leaving 11 bases between them. The CDR3 DNA follows: TGTGCCAGCAGTTCCACACGGGAATATGGCTACACCTTC. Translating it yields CASSSTREYGYTF.